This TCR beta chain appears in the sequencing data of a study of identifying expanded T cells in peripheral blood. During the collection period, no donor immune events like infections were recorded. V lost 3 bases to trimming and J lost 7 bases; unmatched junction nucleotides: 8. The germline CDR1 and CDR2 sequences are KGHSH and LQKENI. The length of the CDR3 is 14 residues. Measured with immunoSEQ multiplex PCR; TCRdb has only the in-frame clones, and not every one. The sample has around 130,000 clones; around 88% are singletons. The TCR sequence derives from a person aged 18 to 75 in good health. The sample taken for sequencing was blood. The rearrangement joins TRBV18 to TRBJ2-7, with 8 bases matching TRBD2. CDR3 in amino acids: CASSPGLAVEEQYF. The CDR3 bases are TGTGCCAGCTCACCCGGACTAGCCGTGGAAGAGCAGTACTTC.